The 21 T cell receptor beta chains below come from one sample, sequenced in a study of cytomegalovirus exposure and HLA in healthy donors. Clones were read by immunoSEQ multiplex PCR, and TCRdb kept only the in-frame ones, dropping some. The repertoire holds more than 140,000 clones, roughly 91% seen once, with 3.3% in the top ten. Material: PBMCs. The receptors were gathered from a woman in her late teens or twenties in good health and CMV-seropositive.

The chain carries TRBV29-1 and TRBJ2-7, with 14 nucleotides matching TRBD2. The germline V gene encodes CDR1 SQVTM and CDR2 ANQGSEA. V shed 7 bases and J 4 bases; nucleotides not matched to a gene: 6. The CDR3 consists of 14 residues. In DNA form, the CDR3 reads TGCAGCGCCACGGGACTAGCGGGAGTATACGAGCAGTACTTC. This encodes CSATGLAGVYEQYF.

This clone was seen a few times. CDR3 in amino acids: CASSRRENSYEQYF. CDR3 sequence (DNA): TGTGCCAGCAGCCGACGGGAGAACTCCTACGAGCAGTACTTC. The chain recombines TRBV5-6 with TRBJ2-7; maybe TRBD2 (6 bases). Trimming removed 4 bases from V and 0 bases from J, with 11 bases in between. There are 14 residues in the CDR3. The germline V gene encodes CDR1 SGHDT and CDR2 YYEEEE.

This chain uses TRBV6-6 with TRBJ2-7; 9 nucleotides line up with TRBD2. Germline lookup yields CDR1 MNHNY and CDR2 SVGAGI (reference sequence). V was clipped by 2 bases and J by 2 bases; unmatched bases: 4. This CDR3 region has 15 residues. The CDR3 region is CASSYHSGGTYEQYF. The CDR3 DNA reads as TGTGCCAGCAGTTACCACAGCGGGGGGACCTACGAGCAGTACTTC.

V gene TRBV2 combines with J gene TRBJ2-5; possible D gene TRBD1, 6 bases. The J call may be incorrect, as the DNA end agrees better with TRBJ2-7. The V gene's germline CDR1 is SNHLY and CDR2 FYNNEI. The CDR3 totals 14 residues. CDR3 sequence (DNA): TGTGCCAGCAGTGAAGCTACAGGGAGCTACGAGCAGTACTTC. It is translated as CASSEATGSYEQYF.

The V gene is TRBV5-6, the J gene TRBJ2-1; D remains ambiguous. Germline CDR1 is SGHDT and CDR2 is YYEEEE. Between the trimmed V and J ends, which lost 2 bases and 2 bases, there was a span of 8 bases. The CDR3 sequence is 14 residues long. This CDR3 is CASSFGAAYNEQFF. In DNA, the CDR3 is TGTGCCAGCAGCTTCGGAGCAGCCTACAATGAGCAGTTCTTC.

The chain has TRBV28 and TRBJ2-1; D is unresolved. The CDR3 is 12 amino acids. The germline V gene has CDR1 MDHEN and CDR2 SYDVKM. The V end lost 2 bases, the J end lost 6 bases, and 5 bases lay between the germline ends. The CDR3 here is CASSLLSNEQFF. CDR3 nucleotides: TGTGCCAGCAGTTTACTGAGCAATGAGCAGTTCTTC. The full variable domain, rest sourced from reference TRBV28 and TRBJ2-1, is DVKVTQSSRYLVKRTGEKVFLECVQDMDHENMFWYRQDPGLGLRLIYFSYDVKMKEKGDIPEGYSVSREKKERFSLILESASTNQTSMYLCASSLLSNEQFFGPGTRLTVL.

CDR3 nucleotides: TGCAGTGCTACAGGTTCCTACGAGCAGTACTTC. Translating gives CSATGSYEQYF. V is TRBV20-1 and J is TRBJ2-7, with no clear D. The V and J ends lost 4 bases and 1 base respectively, with 5 bases between them. The germline V gene encodes CDR1 DFQATT and CDR2 SNEGSKA (reference sequence). CDR3 length: 11 residues.

The V gene is TRBV14, the J gene TRBJ2-1; TRBD2 matches 10 bases. Germline CDR1 and CDR2: SGHDN and FVKESK. Germline trimming cut 3 bases from V and 2 bases from J; bases unmatched to any gene: 1. The length of the CDR3 is 15 residues. This CDR3 is CASSQGTSAYNEQFF. CDR3 bases: TGTGCCAGCAGCCAGGGGACTAGCGCCTACAATGAGCAGTTCTTC.

The chain uses TRBV7-4 and TRBJ2-7; no firm D call. V gave up 3 bases and J gave up 0 bases, with 15 bases separating them. The CDR3 runs to 16 residues. The germline CDR1 and CDR2 sequences are SGHVT and SQSDAQ. CDR3 nucleotides: TGTGCCAGCAGCTTCCCCGTACAGAAGCACTCCTACGAGCAGTACTTC. This sequence encodes CASSFPVQKHSYEQYF.

This clone has just a few counts. The rearrangement uses TRBV27 and TRBJ2-7; 8 bases are shared with TRBD1. The germline CDR1 and CDR2 sequences are MNHEY and SMNVEV (reference sequence). This CDR3 spans 15 amino acids. V shed 8 bases, J shed 3 bases, and the junction held 12 bases outside the gene matches. The CDR3 DNA reads TGTGCCAGCTACGGACAGGGAAGTTGGGGCTACGAGCAGTACTTC. Its translation is CASYGQGSWGYEQYF.

The V gene is TRBV28, the J gene TRBJ2-6, with 9 nucleotides matching TRBD1. The V and J ends lost 4 bases and 2 bases, in that order; junction bases with no gene match: 12. The CDR3 has 19 amino acids. Germline V lookup: CDR1 MDHEN, CDR2 SYDVKM. DNA for the CDR3: TGTGCCAGCAGTTATCACCTTCGGGACAGGGAAACTGGGGCCAACGTCCTGACTTTC. Translation gives CASSYHLRDRETGANVLTF.

This clone occurred a few times. The V and J genes are TRBV28 and TRBJ1-1; D not certain. V was clipped by 6 bases and J by 4 bases, with 9 bases between them. The germline gives CDR1 MDHEN, CDR2 SYDVKM. This CDR3 is built from 12 residues. The CDR3 coding sequence is TGTGCCAGCAGACTTTCGGGCACTGAAGCTTTCTTT. Residues: CASRLSGTEAFF.

The rearrangement uses TRBV7-9 and TRBJ2-1; possibly TRBD2 for D (6 bases). Germline V gene sequence: CDR1 SEHNR, CDR2 FQNEAQ (reference sequence). The CDR3 contains 17 residues. The germline V and J ends were trimmed by 1 base and 0 bases, with 13 bases remaining between them. This CDR3 is CASSLEPPSASYNEQFF. The CDR3, as DNA: TGTGCCAGCAGCTTAGAACCGCCTAGCGCCTCCTACAATGAGCAGTTCTTC. Looking up the rest from reference TRBV7-9 and TRBJ2-1 gives the full variable domain: DTGVSQNPRHKITKRGQNVTFRCDPISEHNRLYWYRQTLGQGPEFLTYFQNEAQLEKSRLLSDRFSAERPKGSFSTLEIQRTEQGDSAMYLCASSLEPPSASYNEQFFGPGTRLTVL.

The J gene is TRBJ2-1, the V gene TRBV6-1; 9 nucleotides line up with TRBD2. The CDR3 has 15 residues. The junction had 5 bases not matched to a gene; V was cut back by 4 bases and J by 4 bases. The germline V gene encodes CDR1 MNHNS and CDR2 SASEGT. CDR3 residues: CASSAGLAHYNEQFF. The CDR3 nucleotides are TGTGCCAGCAGTGCCGGACTAGCGCATTACAATGAGCAGTTCTTC.

The chain links TRBV29-1 to TRBJ2-2, with 11 bases fitting TRBD2. The V and J ends lost 2 bases and 0 bases, in that order; junction bases with no gene match: 5. CDR1 is SQVTM and CDR2 is ANQGSEA in the germline V gene. The CDR3 runs to 17 residues. The CDR3 nucleotides read TGCAGCGTTGAACGTAATAGCGGGAGGGCGAACACCGGGGAGCTGTTTTTT. Its protein is CSVERNSGRANTGELFF.

About this clone: Different DNA sequences within this sample yield the same CDR3. This rearrangement joins TRBV28 to TRBJ2-7; tentatively, D is TRBD2 (6 bases). The CDR3 is 14 residues long. Trimming took 3 bases from V and 3 from J, leaving 12 bases between them. In germline, CDR1 is MDHEN, CDR2 SYDVKM. For the CDR3, the DNA is TGTGCCAGCAGTTTGGGAGGCTCCCGCTACGAGCAGTACTTC. Translating gives CASSLGGSRYEQYF.

The chain couples TRBV12-5 to TRBJ2-7; perhaps TRBD1 as D (6 bases). The germline V and J ends were trimmed by 4 bases and 3 bases, with 10 bases remaining between them. This CDR3 is 13 amino acids long. The germline CDR1 and CDR2 sequences are LGHNT and FRNRAP. CDR3 region: CASGSLQGYEQYF. The DNA of the CDR3 is TGTGCTAGTGGTTCGTTACAGGGCTACGAGCAGTACTTC.

This rearrangement joins TRBV7-8 to TRBJ2-5; TRBD2 matches at 10 bases. This CDR3 spans 13 amino acids. Germline CDR1 and CDR2: SGHVS and FQNEAQ. V gave up 6 bases and J gave up 5 bases; unmatched junction bases: 3. The CDR3 region is CASRLAGLETQYF. For the CDR3, the DNA is TGTGCCAGCAGACTAGCGGGACTCGAGACCCAGTACTTC. The full variable domain, rest sourced from reference TRBV7-8 and TRBJ2-5, is GAGVSQSPRYKVAKRGQDVALRCDPISGHVSLFWYQQALGQGPEFLTYFQNEAQLDKSGLPSDRFFAERPEGSVSTLKIQRTQQEDSAVYLCASRLAGLETQYFGPGTRLLVL.

This chain connects TRBV27 to TRBJ1-4, with 11 bases that match TRBD1. The germline V gene encodes CDR1 MNHEY and CDR2 SMNVEV (reference sequence). The CDR3 is 15 residues long. V was pared by 2 bases and J by 6 bases, with 2 bases of the junction left unmatched. CDR3 in DNA: TGTGCCAGCAGTTTAAGGGGACAGGGGGATGAAAAACTGTTTTTT. Protein product: CASSLRGQGDEKLFF.

This clone was recorded only once. This chain joins TRBV19 and TRBJ1-3; no reliable D call. The CDR3 consists of 13 residues. The V gene's germline CDR1 is LNHDA and CDR2 SQIVND (reference sequence). Trimming cost V 7 bases and J 3 bases, with 10 bases left between them. The chain's CDR3 is CASKEGFGNTIYF. DNA for the CDR3: TGTGCCAGTAAAGAGGGCTTTGGAAACACCATATATTTT.

The genes are TRBV16 and TRBJ1-2; the match to TRBD1 covers 9 bases. The CDR3 length is 15 residues. Unmatched junction bases numbered 9, after V lost 4 bases and J lost 6 bases. Germline lookup yields CDR1 KGHSY and CDR2 FQNENV. The CDR3 bases are TGTGCCAGCAGCCCCCTGGACAGGGGAAGGCATGGCTACACCTTC. It specifies CASSPLDRGRHGYTF. The whole variable domain, filled in from reference TRBV16 and TRBJ1-2, reads GEEVAQTPKHLVRGEGQKAKLYCAPIKGHSYVFWYQQVLKNEFKFLISFQNENVFDETGMPKERFSAKCLPNSPCSLEIQATKLEDSAVYFCASSPLDRGRHGYTFGSGTRLTVV.